This T cell receptor beta chain was sequenced in a study of naive and memory T cell subsets. Whole blood, 2.5 ml, came from adult healthy volunteers. This clonotype rates as medium-sized (0.01 to 0.1%). Blood and skin TCR RNA was reverse transcribed with alpha and beta constant primers. TCRdb re-called the 5' RACE reads through MiXCR, storing one row per CDR3 protein. The sample has 20,000 to 30,000 distinct CDR3 sequences; under 30% are singletons. The germline V and J ends were trimmed by 6 bases and 1 base, with 13 bases remaining between them. The germline V gene has CDR1 MRHNA and CDR2 SNTAGT. This CDR3 comprises 15 residues.

The receptor was derived from a female donor in good health. The rearrangement joins TRBV6-4 to TRBJ2-1; D call uncertain. The CDR3 here is CASRGMGRSYNEQFF. The DNA for the CDR3 is TGTGCCAGCAGAGGTATGGGAAGGTCCTACAATGAGCAGTTCTTC.